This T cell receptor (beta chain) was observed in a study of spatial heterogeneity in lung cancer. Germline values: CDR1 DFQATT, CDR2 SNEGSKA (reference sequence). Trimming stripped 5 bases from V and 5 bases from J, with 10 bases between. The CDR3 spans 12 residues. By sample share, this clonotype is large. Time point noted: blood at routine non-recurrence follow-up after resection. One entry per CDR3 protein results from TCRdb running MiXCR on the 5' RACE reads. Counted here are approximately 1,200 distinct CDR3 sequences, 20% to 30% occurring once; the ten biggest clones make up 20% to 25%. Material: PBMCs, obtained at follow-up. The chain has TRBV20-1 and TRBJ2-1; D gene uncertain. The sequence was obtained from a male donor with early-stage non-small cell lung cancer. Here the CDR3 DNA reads TGCAGTGCTCCAGACCGTAACAATGAGCAGTTCTTC. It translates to CSAPDRNNEQFF.